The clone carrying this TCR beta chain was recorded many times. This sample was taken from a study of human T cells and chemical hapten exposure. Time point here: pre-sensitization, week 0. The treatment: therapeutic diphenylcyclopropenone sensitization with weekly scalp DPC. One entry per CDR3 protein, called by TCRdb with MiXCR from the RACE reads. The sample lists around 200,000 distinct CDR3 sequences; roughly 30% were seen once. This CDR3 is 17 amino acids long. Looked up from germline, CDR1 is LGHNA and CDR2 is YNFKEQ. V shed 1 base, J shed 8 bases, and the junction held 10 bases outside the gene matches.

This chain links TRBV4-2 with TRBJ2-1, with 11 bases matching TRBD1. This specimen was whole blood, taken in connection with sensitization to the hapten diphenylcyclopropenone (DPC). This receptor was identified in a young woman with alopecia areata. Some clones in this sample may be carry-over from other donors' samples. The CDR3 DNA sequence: TGTGCCAGCAGCCAAGGTTTACGGGGACAGGGGGACCATGAGCAGTTCTTC. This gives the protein CASSQGLRGQGDHEQFF.